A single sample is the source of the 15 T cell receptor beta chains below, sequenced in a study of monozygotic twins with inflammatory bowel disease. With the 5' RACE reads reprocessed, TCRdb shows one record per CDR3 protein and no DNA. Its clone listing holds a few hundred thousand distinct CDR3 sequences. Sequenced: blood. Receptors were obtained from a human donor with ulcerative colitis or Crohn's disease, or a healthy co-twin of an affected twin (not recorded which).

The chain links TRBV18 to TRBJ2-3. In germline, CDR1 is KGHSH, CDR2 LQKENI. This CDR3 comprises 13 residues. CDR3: CASSPRGANTQYF.

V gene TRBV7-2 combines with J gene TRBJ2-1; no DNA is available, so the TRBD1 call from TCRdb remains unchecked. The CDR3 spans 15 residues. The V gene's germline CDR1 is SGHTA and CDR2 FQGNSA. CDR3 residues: CASSRGGLTAGEQFF.

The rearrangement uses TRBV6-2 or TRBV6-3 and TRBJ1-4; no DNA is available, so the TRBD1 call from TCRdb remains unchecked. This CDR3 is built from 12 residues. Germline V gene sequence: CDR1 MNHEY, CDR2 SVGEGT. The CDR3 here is CASSYDQGAGFF.

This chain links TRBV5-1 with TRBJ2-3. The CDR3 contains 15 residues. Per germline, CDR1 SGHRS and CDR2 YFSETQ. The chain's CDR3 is CASSLVRVLADTQYF. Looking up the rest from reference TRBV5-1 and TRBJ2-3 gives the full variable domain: KAGVTQTPRYLIKTRGQQVTLSCSPISGHRSVSWYQQTPGQGLQFLFEYFSETQRNKGNFPGRFSGRQFSNSRSEMNVSTLELGDSALYLCASSLVRVLADTQYFGPGTRLTVL.

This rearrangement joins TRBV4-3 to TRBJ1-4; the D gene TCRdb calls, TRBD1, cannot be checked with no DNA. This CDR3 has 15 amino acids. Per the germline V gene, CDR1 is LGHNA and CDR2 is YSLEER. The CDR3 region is CASSQDPGDNEKLFF.

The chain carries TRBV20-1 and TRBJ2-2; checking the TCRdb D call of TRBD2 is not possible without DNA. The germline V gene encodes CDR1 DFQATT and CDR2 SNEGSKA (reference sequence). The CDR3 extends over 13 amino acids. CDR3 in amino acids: CSARRAGLGELFF.

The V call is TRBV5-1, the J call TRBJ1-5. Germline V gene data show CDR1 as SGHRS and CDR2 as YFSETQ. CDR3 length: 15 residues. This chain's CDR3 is CASSEGAYSNQPQHF.

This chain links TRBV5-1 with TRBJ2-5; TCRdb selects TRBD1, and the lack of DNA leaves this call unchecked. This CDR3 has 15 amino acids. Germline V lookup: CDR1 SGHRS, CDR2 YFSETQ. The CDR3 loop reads CASSPGQGVQETQYF.

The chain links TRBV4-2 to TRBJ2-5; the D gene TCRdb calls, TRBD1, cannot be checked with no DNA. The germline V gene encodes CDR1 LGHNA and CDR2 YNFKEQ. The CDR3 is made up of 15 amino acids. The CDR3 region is CASSQGTGVGETQYF.

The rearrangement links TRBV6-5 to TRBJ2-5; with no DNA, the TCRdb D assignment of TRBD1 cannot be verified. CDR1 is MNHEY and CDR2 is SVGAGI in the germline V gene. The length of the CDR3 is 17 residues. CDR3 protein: CASSYLSLMGQTETQYF.

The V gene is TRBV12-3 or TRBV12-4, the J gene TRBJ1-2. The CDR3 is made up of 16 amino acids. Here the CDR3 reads CASSLEAGRANYGYTF.

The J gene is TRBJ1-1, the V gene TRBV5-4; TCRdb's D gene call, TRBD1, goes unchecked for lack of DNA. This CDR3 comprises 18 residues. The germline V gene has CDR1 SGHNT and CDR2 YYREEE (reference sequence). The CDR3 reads CASSFPPGQAAQNTEAFF.

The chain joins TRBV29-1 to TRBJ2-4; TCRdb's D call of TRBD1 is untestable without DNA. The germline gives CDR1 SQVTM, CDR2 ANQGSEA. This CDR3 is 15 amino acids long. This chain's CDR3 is CSVVGTALAKNIQYF.

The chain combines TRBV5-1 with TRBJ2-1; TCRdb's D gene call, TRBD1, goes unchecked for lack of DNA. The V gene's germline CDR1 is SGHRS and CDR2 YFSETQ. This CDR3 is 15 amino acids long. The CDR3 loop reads CASSLTAGDLNEQFF.

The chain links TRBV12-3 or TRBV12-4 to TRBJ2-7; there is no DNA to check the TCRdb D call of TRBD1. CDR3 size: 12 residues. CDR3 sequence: CASSRDRVEQYF.